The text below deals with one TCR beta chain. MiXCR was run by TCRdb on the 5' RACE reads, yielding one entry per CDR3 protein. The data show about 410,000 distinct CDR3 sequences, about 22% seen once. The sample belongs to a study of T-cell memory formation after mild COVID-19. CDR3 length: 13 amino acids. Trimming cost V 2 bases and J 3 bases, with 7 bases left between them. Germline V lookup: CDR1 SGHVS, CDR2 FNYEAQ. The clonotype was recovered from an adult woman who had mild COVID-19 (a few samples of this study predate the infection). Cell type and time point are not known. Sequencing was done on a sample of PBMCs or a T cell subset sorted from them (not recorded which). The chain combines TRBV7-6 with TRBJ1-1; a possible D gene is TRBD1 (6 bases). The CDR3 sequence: CASSLTGHTEAFF. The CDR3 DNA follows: TGTGCCAGCAGCTTAACAGGGCACACTGAAGCTTTCTTT.